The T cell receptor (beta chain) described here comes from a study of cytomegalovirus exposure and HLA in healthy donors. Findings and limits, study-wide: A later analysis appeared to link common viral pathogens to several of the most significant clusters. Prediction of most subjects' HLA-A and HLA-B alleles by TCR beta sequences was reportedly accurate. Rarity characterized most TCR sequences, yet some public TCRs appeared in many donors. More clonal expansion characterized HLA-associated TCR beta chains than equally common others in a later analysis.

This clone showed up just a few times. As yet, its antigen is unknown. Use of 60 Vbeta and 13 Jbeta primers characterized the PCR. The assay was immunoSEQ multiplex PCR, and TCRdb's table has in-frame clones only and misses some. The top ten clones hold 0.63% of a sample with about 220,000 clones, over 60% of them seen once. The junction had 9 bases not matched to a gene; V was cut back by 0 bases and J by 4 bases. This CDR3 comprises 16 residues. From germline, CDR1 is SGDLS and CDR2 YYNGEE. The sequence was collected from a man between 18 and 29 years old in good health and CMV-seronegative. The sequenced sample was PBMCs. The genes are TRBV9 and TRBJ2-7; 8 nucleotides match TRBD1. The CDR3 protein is CASSVDVGTGSYEQYF. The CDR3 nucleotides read TGTGCCAGCAGCGTAGACGTCGGGACAGGCTCGTACGAGCAGTACTTC.